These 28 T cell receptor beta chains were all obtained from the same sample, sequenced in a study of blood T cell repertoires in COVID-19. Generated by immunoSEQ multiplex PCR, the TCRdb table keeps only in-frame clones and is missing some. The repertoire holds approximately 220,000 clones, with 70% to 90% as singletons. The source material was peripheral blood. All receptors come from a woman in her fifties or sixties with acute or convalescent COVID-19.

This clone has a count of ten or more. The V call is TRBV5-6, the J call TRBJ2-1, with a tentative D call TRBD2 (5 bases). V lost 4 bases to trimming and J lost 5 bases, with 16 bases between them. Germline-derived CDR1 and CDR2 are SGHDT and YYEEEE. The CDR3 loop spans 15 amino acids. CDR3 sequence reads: CASSPRLALNNEQFF. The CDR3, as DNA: TGTGCCAGCAGCCCTAGGCTAGCCTTAAACAATGAGCAGTTCTTC.

The DNA of the CDR3 is TGTGCCTGGACCCAGCGGACTAGCGGGAGGTTCGACAATGAGCAGTTCTTC. This codes for CAWTQRTSGRFDNEQFF. The rearrangement uses TRBV30 and TRBJ2-1, with 14 nucleotides matching TRBD2. Germline CDR1 and CDR2: GTSNPN and SVGIG (reference sequence). The CDR3 sequence is 17 residues long. Trimming removed 4 bases from V and 5 bases from J; junction bases left unmatched: 10.

The CDR3 loop is CASTQTGAPYTDTQYF. The CDR3 DNA is TGTGCCAGCACCCAAACAGGGGCCCCCTACACAGATACGCAGTATTTT. The chain recombines TRBV5-5 with TRBJ2-3; 7 bases agree with TRBD1. Germline lookup yields CDR1 SGHKS and CDR2 YYEKEE (reference sequence). Unmatched junction bases numbered 12, after V lost 6 bases and J lost 2 bases. The length of the CDR3 is 16 residues.

The chain's CDR3 is CAISEPVEGGTGYTF. The CDR3 DNA is TGTGCCATCAGTGAGCCGGTTGAGGGAGGTACAGGCTACACCTTC. This rearrangement joins TRBV10-3 to TRBJ1-2; the D is unclear. V lost 2 bases to trimming and J lost 8 bases, with 18 bases between them. This CDR3 has 15 residues. Germline CDR1 is ENHRY and CDR2 is SYGVKD.

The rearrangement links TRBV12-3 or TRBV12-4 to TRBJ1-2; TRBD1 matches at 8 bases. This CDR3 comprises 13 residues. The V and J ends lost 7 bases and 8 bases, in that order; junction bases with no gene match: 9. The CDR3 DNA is TGTGCCAGCACCCTGGGACAGGCTGGAGGCTACACCTTC. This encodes CASTLGQAGGYTF.

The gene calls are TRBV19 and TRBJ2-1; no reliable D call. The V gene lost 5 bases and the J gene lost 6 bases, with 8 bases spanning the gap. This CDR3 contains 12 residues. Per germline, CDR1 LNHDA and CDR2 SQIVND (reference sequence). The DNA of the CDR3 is TGTGCCAGTAGTTTGGGCCTCAATGAGCAGTTCTTC. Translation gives CASSLGLNEQFF.

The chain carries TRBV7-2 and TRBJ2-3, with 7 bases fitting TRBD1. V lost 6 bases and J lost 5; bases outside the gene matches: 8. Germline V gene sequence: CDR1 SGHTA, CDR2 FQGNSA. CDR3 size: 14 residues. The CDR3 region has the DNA TGTGCCAGCAGTCCAACAGGGGCGGGAGATACGCAGTATTTT. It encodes CASSPTGAGDTQYF.

This CDR3 is CASRVSGGSSYEQYF. In nucleotides, the CDR3 is TGTGCCAGCAGGGTTAGCGGGGGGAGCTCCTACGAGCAGTACTTC. The genes are TRBV6-6 and TRBJ2-7; 10 bases are a match to TRBD2. The CDR3 is 15 residues long. CDR1 is MNHNY and CDR2 is SVGAGI in the germline V gene (reference sequence). Trimming at V came to 6 bases and at J to 0 bases, leaving 5 bases not matched to a gene.

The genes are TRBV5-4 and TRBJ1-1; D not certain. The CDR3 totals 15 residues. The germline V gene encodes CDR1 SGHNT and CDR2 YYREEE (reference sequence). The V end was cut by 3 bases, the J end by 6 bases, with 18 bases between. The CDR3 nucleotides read TGTGCCAGCAGCTCGGCTCGGGTCATCATGCCTGAAGCTTTCTTT. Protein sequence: CASSSARVIMPEAFF.

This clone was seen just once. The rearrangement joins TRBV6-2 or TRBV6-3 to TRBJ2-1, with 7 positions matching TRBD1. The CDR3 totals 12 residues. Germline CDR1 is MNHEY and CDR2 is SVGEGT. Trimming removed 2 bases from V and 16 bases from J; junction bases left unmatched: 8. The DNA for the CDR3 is TGTGCCAGCAGTTACGCGACAGGGCCCTCATTCTTC. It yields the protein CASSYATGPSFF.

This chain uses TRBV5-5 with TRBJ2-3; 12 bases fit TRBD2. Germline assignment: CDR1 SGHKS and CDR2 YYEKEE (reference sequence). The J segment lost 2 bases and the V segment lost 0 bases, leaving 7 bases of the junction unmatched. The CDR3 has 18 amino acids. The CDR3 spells CASSLASLAGGLTDTQYF. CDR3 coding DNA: TGTGCCAGCAGCTTGGCCTCACTAGCGGGGGGTCTCACAGATACGCAGTATTTT.

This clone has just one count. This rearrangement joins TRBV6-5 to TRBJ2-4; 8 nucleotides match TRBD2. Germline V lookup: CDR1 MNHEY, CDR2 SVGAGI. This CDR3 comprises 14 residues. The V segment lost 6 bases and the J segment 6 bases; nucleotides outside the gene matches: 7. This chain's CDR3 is CASRVGGARNIQYF. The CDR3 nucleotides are TGTGCCAGCAGGGTCGGGGGGGCAAGAAACATTCAGTACTTC.

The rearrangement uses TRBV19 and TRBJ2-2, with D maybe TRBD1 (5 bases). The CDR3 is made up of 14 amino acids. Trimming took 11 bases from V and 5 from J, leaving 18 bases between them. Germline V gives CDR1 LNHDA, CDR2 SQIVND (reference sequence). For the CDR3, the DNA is TGTGCCGGCAAGGACAACCGGTGGACCGGGGAGCTGTTTTTT. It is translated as CAGKDNRWTGELFF.

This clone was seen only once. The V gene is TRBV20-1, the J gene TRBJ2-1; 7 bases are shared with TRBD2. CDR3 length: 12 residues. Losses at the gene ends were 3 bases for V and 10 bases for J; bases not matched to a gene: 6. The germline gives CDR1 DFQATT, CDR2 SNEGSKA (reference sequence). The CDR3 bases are TGCAGTGCTAGTAACCAGCGGGACGAGCAGTTCTTC. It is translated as CSASNQRDEQFF.

The CDR3, as DNA: TGCGCCAGCAGCTGGAGTAGCCCACACAACGAGCAGTACTTC. Its protein is CASSWSSPHNEQYF. The chain carries TRBV5-1 and TRBJ2-7; D is ambiguous. The CDR3 contains 14 residues. CDR1 and CDR2 from the germline V gene are SGHRS and YFSETQ. Trimming took 3 bases from V and 5 from J, leaving 15 bases between them.

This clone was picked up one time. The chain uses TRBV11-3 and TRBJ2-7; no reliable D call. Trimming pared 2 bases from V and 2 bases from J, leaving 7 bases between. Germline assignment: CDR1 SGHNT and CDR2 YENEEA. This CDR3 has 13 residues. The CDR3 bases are TGTGCCAGCAGCTTAAGTGGGCCCTACGAGCAGTACTTC. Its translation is CASSLSGPYEQYF.

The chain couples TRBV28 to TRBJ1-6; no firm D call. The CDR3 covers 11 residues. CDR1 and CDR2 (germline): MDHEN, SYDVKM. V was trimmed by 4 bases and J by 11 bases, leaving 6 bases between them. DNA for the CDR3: TGTGCCAGCAGTTCGTTCCCACCCCTCCACTTT. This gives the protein CASSSFPPLHF.

In DNA, the CDR3 is TGCGCCAGCAGCTTGAGGGGACTGGAGGGCTACACCTTC. It encodes CASSLRGLEGYTF. J is TRBJ1-2 and V is TRBV5-1; D is perhaps TRBD1 (5 bases). The germline V gene has CDR1 SGHRS and CDR2 YFSETQ. Trimming pared 1 base from V and 8 bases from J, leaving 12 bases between. The length of the CDR3 is 13 residues.

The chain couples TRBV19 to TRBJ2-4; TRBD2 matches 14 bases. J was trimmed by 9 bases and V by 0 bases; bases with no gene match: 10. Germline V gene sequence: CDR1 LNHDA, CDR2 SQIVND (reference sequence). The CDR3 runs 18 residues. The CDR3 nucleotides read TGTGCCAGTAGTATAGAGGGAGGACTAGCGGGAGGAGGATCCATTCAGTACTTC. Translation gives CASSIEGGLAGGGSIQYF.

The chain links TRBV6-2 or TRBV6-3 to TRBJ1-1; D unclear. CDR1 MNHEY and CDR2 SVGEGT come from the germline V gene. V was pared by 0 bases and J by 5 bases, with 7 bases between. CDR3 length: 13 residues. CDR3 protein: CASSYSTSTEAFF. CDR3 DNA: TGTGCCAGCAGTTACTCGACTTCGACTGAAGCTTTCTTT.

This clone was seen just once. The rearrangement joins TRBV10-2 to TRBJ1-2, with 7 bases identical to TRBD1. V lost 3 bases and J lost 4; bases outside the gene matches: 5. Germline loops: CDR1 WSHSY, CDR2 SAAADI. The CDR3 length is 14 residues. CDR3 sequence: CASSEGGAFYGYTF. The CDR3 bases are TGCGCCAGCAGTGAAGGGGGCGCGTTCTATGGCTACACCTTC.

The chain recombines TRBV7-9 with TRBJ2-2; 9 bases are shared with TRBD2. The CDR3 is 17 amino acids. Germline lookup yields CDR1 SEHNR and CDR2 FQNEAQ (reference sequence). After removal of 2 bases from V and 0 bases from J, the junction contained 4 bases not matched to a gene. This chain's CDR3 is CASSLSGTSTNTGELFF. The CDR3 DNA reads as TGTGCCAGCAGCTTATCCGGGACTAGCACGAACACCGGGGAGCTGTTTTTT.

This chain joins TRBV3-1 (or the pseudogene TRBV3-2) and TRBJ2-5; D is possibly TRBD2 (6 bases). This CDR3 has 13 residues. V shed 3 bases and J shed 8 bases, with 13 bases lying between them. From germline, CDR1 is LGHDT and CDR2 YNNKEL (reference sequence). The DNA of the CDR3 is TGTGCCAGCAGCCAGCCCGGGACTTCTACCCAGTACTTC. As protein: CASSQPGTSTQYF.

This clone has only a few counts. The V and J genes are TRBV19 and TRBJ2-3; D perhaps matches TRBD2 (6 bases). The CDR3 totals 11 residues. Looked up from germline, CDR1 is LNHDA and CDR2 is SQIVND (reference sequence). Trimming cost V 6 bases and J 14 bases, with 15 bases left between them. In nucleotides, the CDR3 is TGTGCCAGTAGCCCCGGGGGTTCAACGTATTTT. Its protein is CASSPGGSTYF.

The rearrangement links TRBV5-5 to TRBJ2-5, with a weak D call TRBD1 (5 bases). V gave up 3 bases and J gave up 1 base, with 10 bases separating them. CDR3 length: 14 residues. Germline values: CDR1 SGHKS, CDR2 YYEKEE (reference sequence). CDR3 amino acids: CASSWLQAQETQYF. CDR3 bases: TGTGCCAGCAGCTGGCTACAGGCCCAAGAGACCCAGTACTTC.

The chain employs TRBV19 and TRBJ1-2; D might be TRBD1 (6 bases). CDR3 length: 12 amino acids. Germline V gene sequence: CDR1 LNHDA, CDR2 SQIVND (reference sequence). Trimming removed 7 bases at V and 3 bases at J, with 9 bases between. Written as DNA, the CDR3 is TGTGCCAGTATTGACAGGTACTATGGCTACACCTTC. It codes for CASIDRYYGYTF.

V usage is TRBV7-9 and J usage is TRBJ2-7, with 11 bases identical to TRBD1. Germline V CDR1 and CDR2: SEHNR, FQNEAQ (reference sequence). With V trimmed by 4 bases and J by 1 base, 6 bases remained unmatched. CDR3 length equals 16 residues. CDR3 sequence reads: CASSSPGTGGSYEQYF. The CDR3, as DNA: TGTGCCAGCAGCTCCCCCGGGACAGGGGGTTCCTACGAGCAGTACTTC.

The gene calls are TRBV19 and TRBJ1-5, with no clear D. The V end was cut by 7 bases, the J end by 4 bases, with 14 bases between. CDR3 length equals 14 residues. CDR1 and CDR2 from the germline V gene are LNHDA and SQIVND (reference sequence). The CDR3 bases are TGTGCCAGTACCCAATTAATCCGGAATCAGCCCCAGCATTTT. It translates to CASTQLIRNQPQHF.